This T cell receptor beta chain was retrieved from a study of T cells in Graves' hyperthyroidism and ophthalmopathy. Study-wide results and limits: Model predictions of ophthalmopathy came a median roughly 6.7 months before onset.

Researchers amplified the TCR beta CDR3 regions from RNA transcripts. In the first-round RT-PCR of the TCR CDR3, the HTBI primer set was used. TCRdb ran MiXCR on the multiplex PCR reads and lists one entry per CDR3 protein. The repertoire includes more than 500,000 distinct CDR3 sequences, roughly 16% of them detected once, and less than 30% sits in the top ten. V lost 2 bases and J lost 2, with 10 bases in between. CDR3 length: 14 residues. A remark on this clonotype: What it binds is unknown.

The receptor was isolated from a woman aged 30 to 39 with Graves' ophthalmopathy. Sequenced sample: blood. The chain carries TRBV12-3 or TRBV12-4 and TRBJ2-7; D might be TRBD1 or TRBD2, each matching 5 bases. The CDR3 nucleotides are TGTGCCAGCAGTTTACGGGGCAAGACCTACGAGCAGTACTTC. This gives the protein CASSLRGKTYEQYF.